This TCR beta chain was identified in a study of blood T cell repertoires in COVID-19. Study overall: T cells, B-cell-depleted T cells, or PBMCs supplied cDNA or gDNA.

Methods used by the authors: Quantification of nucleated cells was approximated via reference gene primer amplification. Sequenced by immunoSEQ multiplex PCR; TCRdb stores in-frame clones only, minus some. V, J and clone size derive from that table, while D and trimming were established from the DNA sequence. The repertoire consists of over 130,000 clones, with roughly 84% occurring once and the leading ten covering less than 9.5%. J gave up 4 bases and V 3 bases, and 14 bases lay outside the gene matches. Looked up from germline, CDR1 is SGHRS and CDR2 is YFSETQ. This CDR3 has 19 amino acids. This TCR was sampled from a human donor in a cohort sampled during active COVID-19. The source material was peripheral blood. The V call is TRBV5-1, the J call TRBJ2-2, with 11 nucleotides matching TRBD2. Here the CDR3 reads CASSYRLAGSTRATGELFF. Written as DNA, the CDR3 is TGCGCCAGCAGCTACCGACTAGCGGGGTCCACGAGGGCCACCGGGGAGCTGTTTTTT.